A selection of T cell receptor beta chains follows, all from one sample in a study of graft-versus-host responses after intestinal transplantation. Their antigens remain unidentified. The data were produced by immunoSEQ multiplex PCR, yet TCRdb's version contains in-frame clones alone and is incomplete. The table includes more than 65,000 clones, approximately 80% detected once. The sequencing used unstimulated CD4+ T cells sorted from spleen or lymph node cells, collected before transplant. All receptors derive from a human donor who was the organ donor for an intestinal transplant. CDR3s include the opening cysteine and the closing phenylalanine or tryptophan. Each record gives: J gene, clone size, V gene, D gene, CDR3 protein, CDR3 DNA. The D gene is left open where the match is weak. Size is omitted from some rows. Given values are once, few, many or a class for expanded clones.

>TRBJ2-1|NA|TRBV7-8|TRBD2
CASSPQLAGRYNEQFF
TGTGCCAGCAGCCCACAACTAGCGGGGCGCTACAATGAGCAGTTCTTC
>TRBJ1-2|NA|TRBV15|NA
CATSRGGHRGYGYTF
TGTGCCACCAGCAGAGGGGGACACCGTGGCTATGGCTACACCTTC
>TRBJ1-4|few|TRBV5-1|NA
CASSTGSTNEKLFF
TGCGCCAGCTCAACAGGGAGTACTAATGAAAAACTGTTTTTT
>TRBJ2-6|NA|TRBV2|TRBD1
CASTRDREYSGANVLTF
TGTGCCAGCACCCGGGACAGGGAGTACTCTGGGGCCAACGTCCTGACTTTC
>TRBJ2-3|NA|TRBV28|NA
CASSHRQGGDTQYF
TGTGCCAGCAGCCACCGACAGGGAGGAGATACGCAGTATTTT
>TRBJ2-4|NA|TRBV28|TRBD1
CASSAQTGVDIQYF
TGTGCCAGCAGTGCTCAGACAGGGGTAGACATTCAGTACTTC
>TRBJ1-1|NA|TRBV7-2|TRBD1
CASSFGQGTEAFF
TGTGCCAGCAGCTTTGGACAGGGCACTGAAGCTTTCTTT
>TRBJ2-3|NA|TRBV7-2|NA
CASIRGSSSTDTQYF
TGTGCCAGTATCCGGGGGTCCTCTAGCACAGATACGCAGTATTTT
>TRBJ1-3|few|TRBV6-1|NA
CGTWGNTIYF
TGCGGGACATGGGGAAACACCATATATTTT
>TRBJ2-6|NA|TRBV2|NA
CASSERQVLGGANVLTF
TGTGCCAGCAGTGAGCGACAGGTCCTGGGAGGGGCCAACGTCCTGACTTTC
>TRBJ2-5|once|TRBV5-1|NA
CASKSEETQYF
TGCGCCAGCAAATCGGAAGAGACCCAGTACTTC
>TRBJ1-2|NA|TRBV28|NA
CASGGGYGYTF
TGTGCCAGCGGGGGAGGGTATGGCTACACCTTC
>TRBJ1-4|NA|TRBV6-4|NA
CASSDSPGEKLFF
TGTGCCAGCAGTGACTCCCCCGGTGAAAAACTGTTTTTT
>TRBJ2-3|NA|TRBV5-4|NA
CASSLSTSRADTQYF
TGTGCCAGCAGCTTAAGCACATCTAGAGCAGATACGCAGTATTTT
>TRBJ2-5|NA|TRBV7-9|TRBD2
CASSYTDSGGARETQYF
TGTGCCAGCAGTTACACTGATAGCGGGGGGGCTAGAGAGACCCAGTACTTC
>TRBJ2-1|NA|TRBV6-5|TRBD2
CASQRGGSYNEQFF
TGTGCCAGTCAGCGGGGGGGTAGCTACAATGAGCAGTTCTTC
>TRBJ1-2|NA|TRBV14|TRBD1
CASSLTGAPNYGYTF
TGTGCCAGCAGCCTCACAGGGGCGCCCAACTATGGCTACACCTTC
>TRBJ2-3|NA|TRBV7-2|TRBD2
CASSLIAGSTDTQYF
TGTGCCAGCAGCCTGATAGCGGGGTCCACAGATACGCAGTATTTT
>TRBJ1-6|NA|TRBV5-1|NA
CASSLDAGNSPLHF
TGCGCCAGCAGCTTGGATGCAGGGAATTCACCCCTCCACTTT
>TRBJ2-1|NA|TRBV7-3|TRBD1
CASSFTGTGGNEQFF
TGTGCCAGCAGCTTTACCGGGACAGGGGGCAATGAGCAGTTCTTC
>TRBJ2-3|NA|TRBV15|NA
CATRQRTDTQYF
TGTGCCACCAGACAACGCACAGATACGCAGTATTTT
>TRBJ2-1|NA|TRBV11-2|NA
CASSPRTREQFF
TGTGCCAGCAGCCCCAGGACACGAGAGCAGTTCTTC
>TRBJ2-2|NA|TRBV11-2|TRBD1
CASRPDRDRLTGELFF
TGTGCCAGCAGACCAGACCGGGACAGGCTCACCGGGGAGCTGTTTTTT
>TRBJ2-3|NA|TRBV4-2|NA
CASSQGLADTQYF
TGTGCCAGCAGCCAAGGACTAGCAGATACGCAGTATTTT
>TRBJ2-3|NA|TRBV4-1|TRBD2
CASCPSGGLAGGTDTQYF
TGCGCCAGCTGCCCTTCCGGGGGGCTAGCGGGGGGGACAGATACGCAGTATTTT
>TRBJ2-2|NA|TRBV6-6|NA
CASSYGGTNTGELFF
TGTGCCAGCAGTTATGGCGGCACGAACACCGGGGAGCTGTTTTTT
>TRBJ1-1|NA|TRBV5-3|NA
CARSLLQRRYTEAFF
TGTGCCAGAAGCTTGCTGCAACGGCGGTACACTGAAGCTTTCTTT
>TRBJ1-1|few|TRBV5-5|NA
CASSLSGWEAFF
TGTGCCAGCAGCTTGTCAGGTTGGGAAGCTTTCTTT
>TRBJ2-5|NA|TRBV29-1|TRBD2
CSVEWLAGAQETQYF
TGCAGCGTTGAGTGGTTAGCGGGGGCCCAAGAGACCCAGTACTTC
>TRBJ2-1|NA|TRBV6-4|NA
CASSAGLVDNEQFF
TGTGCCAGCAGCGCGGGCCTAGTGGACAATGAGCAGTTCTTC
>TRBJ1-1|few|TRBV19|NA
CASLRGDTEAFF
TGTGCCAGTCTAAGGGGTGACACTGAAGCTTTCTTT
>TRBJ1-5|NA|TRBV6-1|NA
CASSVGRPQHF
TGTGCCAGCAGTGTGGGGAGACCCCAGCATTTT
>TRBJ2-5|once|TRBV28|NA
CASSYRVETQYF
TGTGCCAGCAGTTACAGGGTTGAGACCCAGTACTTC
>TRBJ2-2|NA|TRBV7-6|NA
CASSLAQDRWELFF
TGTGCCAGCAGCTTAGCGCAGGATCGATGGGAGCTGTTTTTT
>TRBJ2-1|NA|TRBV19|TRBD1
CASSIRQGAGEQFF
TGTGCCAGTAGTATAAGACAGGGGGCAGGGGAGCAGTTCTTC
>TRBJ1-2|NA|TRBV7-2|NA
CASSLASDYGYTF
TGTGCCAGCAGCTTAGCCTCAGACTATGGCTACACCTTC
>TRBJ2-5|NA|TRBV5-8|TRBD1
CASSLEFGQGGETQYF
TGTGCCAGCAGCTTGGAGTTCGGACAGGGAGGAGAGACCCAGTACTTC